A selection of T cell receptor beta chains follows, all from one sample in a study of T cell responses to AZD1222 COVID-19 vaccine. This table comes from immunoSEQ multiplex PCR, and its TCRdb copy is limited to in-frame clones, with some not included. This sample has approximately 83,000 clones, with over 80% found just once. Sample: peripheral blood, taken on day 0 of MenACWY control vaccination. These receptors came from an adult in good health. Both conserved end residues are part of each CDR3. Fields, in order: V gene, J gene, clone size, D gene, CDR3 protein, CDR3 DNA. D genes are given only for firm matches. Size is omitted from some rows. Given values are once, few, many or a class for expanded clones.

TRBV29-1	TRBJ1-1	NA	TRBD1	CSVTGTNTEAFF	TGCAGCGTGACAGGGACGAACACTGAAGCTTTCTTT
TRBV6-6	TRBJ2-3	NA	NA	CASKWQYTDTQYF	TGTGCCAGCAAATGGCAGTACACAGATACGCAGTATTTT
TRBV5-4	TRBJ1-1	NA	TRBD1	CASRPRTGTLNTEAFF	TGTGCCAGCAGGCCCAGGACAGGCACCCTGAACACTGAAGCTTTCTTT
TRBV7-8	TRBJ1-5	NA	NA	CASSDIRGWAQHF	TGTGCCAGCAGCGATATACGGGGTTGGGCCCAGCATTTT
TRBV7-9	TRBJ2-5	NA	TRBD2	CASSLNSGMETQYF	TGTGCCAGCAGCTTAAACAGCGGGATGGAGACCCAGTACTTC
TRBV11-2	TRBJ1-1	NA	NA	CASSFGGEAFF	TGTGCCAGCAGCTTTGGCGGTGAAGCTTTCTTT
TRBV6-6	TRBJ1-4	NA	NA	CASGQDPNEKLFF	TGTGCCAGCGGCCAAGACCCTAATGAAAAACTGTTTTTT
TRBV30	TRBJ1-1	NA	TRBD1	CAWREDRGIHTEAFF	TGTGCCTGGAGGGAGGACAGGGGGATCCACACTGAAGCTTTCTTT
TRBV11-3	TRBJ2-1	NA	NA	CASSPGGMGMDEQFF	TGTGCCAGCAGCCCTGGGGGGATGGGAATGGATGAGCAGTTCTTC
TRBV28	TRBJ1-5	once	NA	CASSLGRESAQHF	TGTGCCAGCAGTCTCGGCAGGGAGTCGGCCCAGCATTTT
TRBV19	TRBJ2-5	NA	TRBD1	CASSIRAGGAGSGETQYF	TGTGCCAGTAGTATCCGAGCAGGGGGCGCAGGATCGGGAGAGACCCAGTACTTC